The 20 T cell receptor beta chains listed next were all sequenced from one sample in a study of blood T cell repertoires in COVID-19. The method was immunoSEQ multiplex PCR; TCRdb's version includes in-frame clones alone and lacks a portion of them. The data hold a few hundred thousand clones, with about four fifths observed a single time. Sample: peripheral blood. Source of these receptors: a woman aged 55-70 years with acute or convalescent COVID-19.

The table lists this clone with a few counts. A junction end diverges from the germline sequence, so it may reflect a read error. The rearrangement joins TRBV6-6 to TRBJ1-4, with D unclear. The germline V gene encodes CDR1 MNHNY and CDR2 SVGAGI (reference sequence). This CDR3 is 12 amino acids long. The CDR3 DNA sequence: TGTGCCAGCAGAGCAACGAATGAAAAACTGTTTTTT. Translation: CASRATNEKLFF.

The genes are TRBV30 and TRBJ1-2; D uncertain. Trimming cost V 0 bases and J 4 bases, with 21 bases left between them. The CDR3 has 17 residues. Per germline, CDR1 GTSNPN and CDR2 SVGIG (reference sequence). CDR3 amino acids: CAWSVKKQKYYPYGYTF. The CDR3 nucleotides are TGTGCCTGGAGTGTAAAAAAACAGAAATATTATCCCTATGGCTACACCTTC. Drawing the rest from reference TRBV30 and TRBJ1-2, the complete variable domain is SQTIHQWPATLVQPVGSPLSLECTVEGTSNPNLYWYRQAAGRGLQLLFYSVGIGQISSEVPQNLSASRPQDRQFILSSKKLLLSDSGFYLCAWSVKKQKYYPYGYTFGSGTRLTVV.

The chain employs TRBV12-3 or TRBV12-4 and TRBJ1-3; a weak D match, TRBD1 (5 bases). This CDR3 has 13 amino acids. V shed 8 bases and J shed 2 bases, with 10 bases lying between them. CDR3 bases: TGTGCCAGCGTTAGGGGTCCTGGAAACACCATATATTTT. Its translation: CASVRGPGNTIYF.

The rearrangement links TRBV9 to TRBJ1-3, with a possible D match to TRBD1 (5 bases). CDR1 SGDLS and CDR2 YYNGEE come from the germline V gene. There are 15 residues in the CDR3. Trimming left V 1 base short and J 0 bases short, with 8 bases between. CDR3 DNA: TGTGCCAGCAGCGTACAGGGCCTCTCTGGAAACACCATATATTTT. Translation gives CASSVQGLSGNTIYF.

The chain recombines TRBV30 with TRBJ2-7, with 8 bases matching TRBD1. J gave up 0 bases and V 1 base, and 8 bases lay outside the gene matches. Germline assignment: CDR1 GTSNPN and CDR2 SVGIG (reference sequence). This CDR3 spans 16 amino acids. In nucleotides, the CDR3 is TGTGCCTGGAGTGGACTACCAGGGACAGGCTCCTACGAGCAGTACTTC. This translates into CAWSGLPGTGSYEQYF.

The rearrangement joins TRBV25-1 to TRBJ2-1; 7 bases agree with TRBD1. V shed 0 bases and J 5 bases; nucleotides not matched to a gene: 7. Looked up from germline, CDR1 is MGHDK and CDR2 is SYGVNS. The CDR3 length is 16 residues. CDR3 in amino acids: CASSEYRGTAHNEQFF. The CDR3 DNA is TGTGCCAGCAGTGAATATCGTGGGACAGCCCACAATGAGCAGTTCTTC.

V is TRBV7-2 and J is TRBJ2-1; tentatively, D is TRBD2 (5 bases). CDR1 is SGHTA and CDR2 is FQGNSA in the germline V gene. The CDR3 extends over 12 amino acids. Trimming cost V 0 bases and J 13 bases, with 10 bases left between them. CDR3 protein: CASSLAPGFQFF. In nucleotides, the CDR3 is TGTGCCAGCAGCTTAGCCCCGGGGTTCCAGTTCTTC.

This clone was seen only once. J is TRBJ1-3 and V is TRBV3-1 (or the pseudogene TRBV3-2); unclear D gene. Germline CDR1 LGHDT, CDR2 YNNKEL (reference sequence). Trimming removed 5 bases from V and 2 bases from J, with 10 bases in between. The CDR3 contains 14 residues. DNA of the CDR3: TGTGCCAGCAGCTCGACGGAGCCTGGAAACACCATATATTTT. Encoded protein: CASSSTEPGNTIYF.

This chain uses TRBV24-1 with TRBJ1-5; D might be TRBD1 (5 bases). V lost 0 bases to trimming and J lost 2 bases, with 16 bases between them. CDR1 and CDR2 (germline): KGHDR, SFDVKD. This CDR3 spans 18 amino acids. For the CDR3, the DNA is TGTGCCACCAGTGATTTGCAGATTCGGGAGGGGCGCAATCAGCCCCAGCATTTT. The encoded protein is CATSDLQIREGRNQPQHF.

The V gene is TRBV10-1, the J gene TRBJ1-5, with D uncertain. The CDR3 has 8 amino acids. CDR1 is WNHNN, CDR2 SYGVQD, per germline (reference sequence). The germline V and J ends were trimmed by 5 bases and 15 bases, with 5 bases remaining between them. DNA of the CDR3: TGCGCCAGCAGTTCTAGGCATTTT. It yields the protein CASSSRHF.

This CDR3 reads CASSDRKINYGYTF. The CDR3 DNA is TGCGCCAGCAGTGACAGAAAAATAAACTATGGCTACACCTTC. The chain employs TRBV10-2 and TRBJ1-2, with D unresolved. Trimming stripped 3 bases from V and 2 bases from J, with 10 bases between. The CDR3 consists of 14 residues. Germline-derived CDR1 and CDR2 are WSHSY and SAAADI.

CDR3 nucleotide sequence: TGTGCCAGCAGTACACGGGCGGGAATTCACACAGATACGCAGTATTTT. Translation: CASSTRAGIHTDTQYF. The chain links TRBV25-1 to TRBJ2-3, with D perhaps matching TRBD2 (6 bases). The CDR3 extends over 16 amino acids. Germline CDR1 reads MGHDK; CDR2 reads SYGVNS. Trimming took 5 bases from V and 2 from J, leaving 17 bases between them.

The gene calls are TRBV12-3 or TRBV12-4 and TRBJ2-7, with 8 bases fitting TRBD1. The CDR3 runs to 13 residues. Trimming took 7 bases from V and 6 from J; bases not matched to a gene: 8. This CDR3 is CASTSRGLSEQYF. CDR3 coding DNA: TGTGCCAGCACTTCCAGGGGGCTGTCCGAGCAGTACTTC.

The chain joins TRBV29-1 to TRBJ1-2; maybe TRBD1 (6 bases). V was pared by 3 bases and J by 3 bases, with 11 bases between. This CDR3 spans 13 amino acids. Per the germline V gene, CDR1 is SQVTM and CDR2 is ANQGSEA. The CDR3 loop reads CSVDIRGDYGYTF. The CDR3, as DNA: TGCAGCGTTGATATCAGGGGAGACTATGGCTACACCTTC.

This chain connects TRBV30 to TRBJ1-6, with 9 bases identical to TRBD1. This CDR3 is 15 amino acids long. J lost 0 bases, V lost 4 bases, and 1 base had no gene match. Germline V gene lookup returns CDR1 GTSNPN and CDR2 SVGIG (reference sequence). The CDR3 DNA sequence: TGTGCCTGGAAGACAGGGGGCTCCTATAATTCACCCCTCCACTTT. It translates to CAWKTGGSYNSPLHF.

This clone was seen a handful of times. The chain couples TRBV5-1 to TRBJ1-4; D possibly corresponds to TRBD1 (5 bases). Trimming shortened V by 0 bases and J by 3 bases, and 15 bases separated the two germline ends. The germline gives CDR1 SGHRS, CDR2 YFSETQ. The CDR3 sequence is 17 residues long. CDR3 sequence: CASSLAGGAWANEKLFF. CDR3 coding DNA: TGCGCCAGCAGCTTGGCCGGAGGGGCTTGGGCTAATGAAAAACTGTTTTTT. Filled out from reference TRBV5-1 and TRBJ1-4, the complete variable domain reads KAGVTQTPRYLIKTRGQQVTLSCSPISGHRSVSWYQQTPGQGLQFLFEYFSETQRNKGNFPGRFSGRQFSNSRSEMNVSTLELGDSALYLCASSLAGGAWANEKLFFGSGTQLSVL.

The CDR3 is CASSDRGRGTKNEQFF. The CDR3 DNA sequence: TGTGCCAGTAGTGACCGCGGACGGGGGACTAAAAATGAGCAGTTCTTC. The chain joins TRBV19 to TRBJ2-1, with 7 nucleotides matching TRBD2. V gave up 5 bases and J gave up 7 bases; unmatched junction bases: 14. CDR3 length: 16 amino acids. The germline gives CDR1 LNHDA, CDR2 SQIVND (reference sequence).

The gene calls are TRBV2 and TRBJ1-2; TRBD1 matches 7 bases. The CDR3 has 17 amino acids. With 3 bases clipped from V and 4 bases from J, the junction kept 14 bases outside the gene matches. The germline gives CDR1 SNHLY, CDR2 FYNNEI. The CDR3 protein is CASSEGEDRRNLYGYTF. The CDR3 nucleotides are TGTGCCAGCAGTGAGGGGGAGGACAGGAGAAACCTCTATGGCTACACCTTC.

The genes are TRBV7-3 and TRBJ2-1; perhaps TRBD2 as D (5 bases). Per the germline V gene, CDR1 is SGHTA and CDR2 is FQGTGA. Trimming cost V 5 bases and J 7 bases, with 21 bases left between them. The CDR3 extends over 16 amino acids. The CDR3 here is CASSPSPPGLGNEQFF. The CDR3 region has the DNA TGTGCCAGCAGCCCATCCCCCCCGGGGTTAGGTAATGAGCAGTTCTTC.

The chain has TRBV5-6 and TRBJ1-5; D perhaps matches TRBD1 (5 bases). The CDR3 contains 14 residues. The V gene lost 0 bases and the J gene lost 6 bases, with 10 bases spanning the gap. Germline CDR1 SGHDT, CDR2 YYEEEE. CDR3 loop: CASSLGRASQPQHF. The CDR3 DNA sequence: TGTGCCAGCAGCTTGGGCAGGGCATCTCAGCCCCAGCATTTT.